This entry is about one T cell receptor (beta chain). This clone was counted a single time. This receptor's antigen is unknown. No base qualities exist here, and no much larger clone lies one base off it. TCRbeta CDR3 regions were amplified from genomic DNA by means of the immunoSEQ Assay, a bias-controlled multiplex PCR. As for the authors' bioinformatics: The number of nucleated cells in each sample was estimated from the amplification of reference gene primers within the assay. Sequence reads were collapsed and filtered to measure the absolute abundance of every unique TCRbeta CDR3 rearrangement. For each sample, productive Simpson clonality was calculated as the square root of Simpson's diversity index across productive rearrangements. TCRdb took over this immuneACCESS table, retaining in-frame rearrangements with V and J assigned. Such tables are incomplete; in checked studies, under half of the missing clones stem from an unresolved V gene, and the remainder is unexplained. V and J calls and clone size follow that table, whereas D and trimming were derived from the DNA. For this sample there are 250,000 or so clones; 80% to 90% appear just once. The top ten clones comprise about 9.3% of the sample.

This sample stems from a study of blood T cell repertoires in COVID-19 (dated by TCRdb to the early 2020s). Background on the whole study: Samples covering the acute and convalescent phases of COVID-19 were provided by collaborators in the United States, Italy and Spain. The material from the prospective study consisted of cDNA or gDNA derived from T cells, B-cell-depleted T cells, or PBMCs. Deeply sampled blood TCRbeta repertoires from subjects exposed to, actively infected with, or recovered from COVID-19 were included in the dataset. The repertoires were released in a freely available public database meant as a resource for research on the immune response to SARS-CoV-2. Samples were obtained from the ongoing ImmuneRACE study (first 160 participants) and from 1,254 subjects provided by 6 global collaborators. The sample metadata nearly always contained a de-identified subject ID, COVID-19 status, age in years and sex. Where HLA class I and class II types were available, the types were taken from metadata supplied by the sample provider, not from assay-based typing. Paper-wide results and their limitations: How much clinical and demographic metadata was included differed by source and by participant, and the metadata was provided uncurated.

The junction shows trimming of 0 bases on V and 4 bases on J, plus 10 bases between the germline ends. Inclusive of the bounding cysteine and phenylalanine, the CDR3 is 15 residues long. Left in the record is the CDR3 DNA by itself, 45 bases read in frame from the first base. Based on the germline V gene (reference sequence), the CDR1 and CDR2 sequences are MNHEY and SMNVEV. Participants in the prospective study were enrolled through a virtual design, were aged roughly 18 to 100 years, and lived in some 24 United States geographic areas. Cohort assignment in the prospective study relied on participant-reported clinical history from a screening survey and a study questionnaire. ImmuneRACE Cohort 3 recovered participants were defined by two consecutive negative NP/OP PCR tests, healthcare professional clearance, or symptom resolution. In the prospective study, mobile phlebotomists collected whole blood, serum and a nasopharyngeal or oropharyngeal swab from each participant. Additional blood draws and questionnaires over an approximately two-month period could optionally be provided by prospective study participants. Before DNA extraction, prospective study blood samples were shipped either frozen or at room temperature.

The V gene is TRBV27 and the J gene is TRBJ1-5; the D gene identity is not certain. Sequencing used PBMCs or T cells enriched from blood (not recorded which). The TCR was taken from a man in his forties or fifties who had recovered from COVID-19. The sequence in DNA is TGTGCCAGCAGTTTATCGTTTCGGGAAAATCAGCCCCAGCATTTT. This gives the protein CASSLSFRENQPQHF.